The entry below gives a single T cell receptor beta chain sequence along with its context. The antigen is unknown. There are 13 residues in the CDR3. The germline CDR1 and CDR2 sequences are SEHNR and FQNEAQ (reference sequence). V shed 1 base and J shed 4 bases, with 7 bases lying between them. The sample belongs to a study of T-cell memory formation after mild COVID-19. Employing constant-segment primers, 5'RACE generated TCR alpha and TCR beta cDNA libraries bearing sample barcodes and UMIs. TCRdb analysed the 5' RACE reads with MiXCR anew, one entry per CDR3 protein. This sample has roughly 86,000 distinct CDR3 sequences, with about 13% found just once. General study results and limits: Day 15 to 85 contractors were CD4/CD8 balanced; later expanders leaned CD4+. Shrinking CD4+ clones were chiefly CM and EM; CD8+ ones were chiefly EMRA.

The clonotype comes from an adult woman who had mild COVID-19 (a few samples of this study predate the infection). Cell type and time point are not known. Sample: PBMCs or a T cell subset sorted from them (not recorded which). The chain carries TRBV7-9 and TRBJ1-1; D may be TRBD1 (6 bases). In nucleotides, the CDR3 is TGTGCCAGCAGCTTAGAACAGGGCACTGAAGCTTTCTTT. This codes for CASSLEQGTEAFF.